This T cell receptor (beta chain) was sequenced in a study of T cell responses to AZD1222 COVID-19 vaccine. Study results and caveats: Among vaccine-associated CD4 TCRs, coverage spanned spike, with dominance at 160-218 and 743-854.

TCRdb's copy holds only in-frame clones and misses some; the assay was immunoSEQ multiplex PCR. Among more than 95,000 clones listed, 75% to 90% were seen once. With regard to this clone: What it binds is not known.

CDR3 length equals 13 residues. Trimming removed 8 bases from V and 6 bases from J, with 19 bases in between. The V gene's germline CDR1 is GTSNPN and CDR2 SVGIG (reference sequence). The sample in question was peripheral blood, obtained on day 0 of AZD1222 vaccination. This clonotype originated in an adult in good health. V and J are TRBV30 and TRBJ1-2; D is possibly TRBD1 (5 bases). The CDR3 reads CAGQGDSENGYTF. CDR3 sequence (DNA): TGTGCCGGCCAGGGTGACAGTGAGAATGGCTACACCTTC.